Listed below are T cell receptor beta chains from one sample, sequenced in a study of blood T cell repertoires in COVID-19. This table comes from immunoSEQ multiplex PCR, and its TCRdb copy is limited to in-frame clones, with some not included. The data contain about 120,000 clones, roughly 90% of them seen just once; the ten biggest clones take up 7.7%. Sequenced input: peripheral blood. These receptors were obtained from a human donor in a cohort sampled during active COVID-19. Both conserved end residues are part of each CDR3. D genes are given only for firm matches. Where a row states a size, it is once, few, many or the class of an expanded clone; other rows omit it.

v_call	clone_size	j_call	d_call	cdr3_nt	cdr3_aa
TRBV2	.	TRBJ1-5	TRBD1	TGTGCCAGCACGGGACAGGGGGCTGGTCAGCCCCAGCATTTT	CASTGQGAGQPQHF
TRBV7-7	.	TRBJ2-1	TRBD2	TGTGCCAGCAGCCCGACTAGCGGGATCTACAATGAGCAGTTCTTC	CASSPTSGIYNEQFF
TRBV11-2	.	TRBJ2-1	.	TGTGCCAGCAGCTCCCTGCAGTACAATGAGCAGTTCTTC	CASSSLQYNEQFF
TRBV19	.	TRBJ2-1	TRBD1	TGTGCCAGTAGTACGCCTCAGGGGGTCTCCTACAATGAGCAGTTCTTC	CASSTPQGVSYNEQFF
TRBV28	.	TRBJ2-7	.	TGTGCCAGCAGTTTATCCGGACAGCCTACCTCCTACGAGCAGTACTTC	CASSLSGQPTSYEQYF
TRBV7-9	.	TRBJ1-5	.	TGTGCCAGCTCCGAGGAGGGGCGCAATCAGCCCCAGCATTTT	CASSEEGRNQPQHF
TRBV10-3	.	TRBJ1-1	.	TGTGCCATCAGTGAAGGCGGGGCCGTCTCGTCTTTCTTT	CAISEGGAVSSFF
TRBV6-6	.	TRBJ1-2	.	TGTGCCAGCGGCCAGGGTGGCTACACCTTC	CASGQGGYTF
TRBV11-2	few	TRBJ2-7	TRBD2	TGTGCCAGCAGCTTCGCATCGGGACTAGCGGGGATCGAGCAGTACTTC	CASSFASGLAGIEQYF
TRBV7-9	.	TRBJ2-1	.	TGTGCCAGCAGCTTACCGTTTAGCTCCTACAATGAGCAGTTCTTC	CASSLPFSSYNEQFF
TRBV7-9	once	TRBJ2-7	.	TGTGCCAGCAGCTTGGGACACGGCGTGAATGAGCAGTACTTC	CASSLGHGVNEQYF
TRBV2	.	TRBJ1-2	TRBD1	TGTGCCAGCAGTGAACAGGGGGGAAACTATGGCTACACCTTC	CASSEQGGNYGYTF
TRBV10-1	.	TRBJ2-7	TRBD2	TGCGCCAGCAGCCCCGGCGGGAGTTACGAGCAGTACTTC	CASSPGGSYEQYF